This T cell receptor beta chain appears in the sequencing data of a study of shared clonotypes between healthy human individuals. Across the study: Per donor, CD8 memory used one plate, CD8 naive used two, CD4 memory used three and CD4 naive used three.

For this clone: Within the sample, other DNA sequences also encode this same CDR3.

The length of the CDR3 is 14 residues. Germline CDR1 SGHNT, CDR2 YYREEE (reference sequence). V gave up 3 bases and J gave up 3 bases; unmatched junction bases: 4. Produced via immunoSEQ multiplex PCR; TCRdb's table is partial and in-frame only. The data contain about 1.1 million clones, 70% to 80% of them singletons. Donors comprised only Caucasian adults living in Nashville, Tennessee. CD4+ cell separation produced CD45RA+ naive and CD45RA-negative memory subsets. Sequenced input: memory CD4+ T cells from PBMCs. Subset defined: CD45RA-negative fraction. This TCR was recovered from a man aged 18 to 29 in good health. Some clones in this sample may be carry-over from other donors' samples. The chain has TRBV5-4 and TRBJ2-7, with 9 bases that match TRBD1. CDR3 in amino acids: CASSSGTGIYEQYF. CDR3 nucleotide sequence: TGTGCCAGCAGCTCGGGGACAGGGATCTACGAGCAGTACTTC. Full variable domain (rest looked up from reference TRBV5-4 and TRBJ2-7): ETGVTQSPTHLIKTRGQQVTLRCSSQSGHNTVSWYQQALGQGPQFIFQYYREEENGRGNFPPRFSGLQFPNYSSELNVNALELDDSALYLCASSSGTGIYEQYFGPGTRLTVT.